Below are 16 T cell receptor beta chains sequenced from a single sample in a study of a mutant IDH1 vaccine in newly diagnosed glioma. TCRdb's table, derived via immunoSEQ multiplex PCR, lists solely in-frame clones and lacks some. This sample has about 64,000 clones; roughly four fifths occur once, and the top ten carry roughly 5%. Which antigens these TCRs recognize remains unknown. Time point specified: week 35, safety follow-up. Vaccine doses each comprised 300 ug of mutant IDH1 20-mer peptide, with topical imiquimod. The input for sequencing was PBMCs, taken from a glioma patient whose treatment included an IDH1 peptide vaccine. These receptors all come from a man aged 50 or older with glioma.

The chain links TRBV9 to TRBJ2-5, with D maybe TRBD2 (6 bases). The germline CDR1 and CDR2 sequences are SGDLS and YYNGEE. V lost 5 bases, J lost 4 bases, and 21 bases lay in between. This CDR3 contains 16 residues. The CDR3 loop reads CASSPRGVIMGETQYF. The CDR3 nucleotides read TGTGCCAGCAGTCCGCGGGGTGTCATTATGGGAGAGACCCAGTACTTC.

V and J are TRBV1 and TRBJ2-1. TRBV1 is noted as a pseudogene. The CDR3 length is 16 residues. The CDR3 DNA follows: TGCACCAGCAGCTCTTTCCGGGGGCTCACCTACAATGAGCAGTTCTTC. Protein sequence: CTSSSFRGLTYNEQFF.

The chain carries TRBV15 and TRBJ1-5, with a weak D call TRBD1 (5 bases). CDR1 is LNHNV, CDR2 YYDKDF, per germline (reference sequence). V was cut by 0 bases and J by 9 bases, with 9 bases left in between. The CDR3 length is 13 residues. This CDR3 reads CATSREGVRPQHF. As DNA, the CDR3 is TGTGCCACCAGCAGAGAGGGGGTGAGGCCCCAGCATTTT.

CDR3 DNA sequence: TGCGCCAGCAGCTTAAACAGGGGCTCTGACTATGGCTACACCTTC. This translates into CASSLNRGSDYGYTF. This chain connects TRBV5-1 to TRBJ1-2, with 7 bases fitting TRBD1. In germline, CDR1 is SGHRS, CDR2 YFSETQ. This CDR3 region has 15 residues. With V trimmed by 2 bases and J by 3 bases, 7 bases remained unmatched.

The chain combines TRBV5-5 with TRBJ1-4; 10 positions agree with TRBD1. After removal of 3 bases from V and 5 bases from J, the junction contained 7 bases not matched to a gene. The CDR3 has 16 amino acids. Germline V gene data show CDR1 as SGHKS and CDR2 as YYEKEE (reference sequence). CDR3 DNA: TGTGCCAGCAGCTATTACCGGGACAGGGGAAATGAAAAACTGTTTTTT. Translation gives CASSYYRDRGNEKLFF.

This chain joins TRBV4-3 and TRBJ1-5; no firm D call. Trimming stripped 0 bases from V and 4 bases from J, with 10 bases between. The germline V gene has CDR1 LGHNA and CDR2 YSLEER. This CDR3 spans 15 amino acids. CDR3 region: CASSQDEGLNQPQHF. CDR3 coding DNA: TGCGCCAGCAGCCAAGATGAGGGTTTAAATCAGCCCCAGCATTTT.

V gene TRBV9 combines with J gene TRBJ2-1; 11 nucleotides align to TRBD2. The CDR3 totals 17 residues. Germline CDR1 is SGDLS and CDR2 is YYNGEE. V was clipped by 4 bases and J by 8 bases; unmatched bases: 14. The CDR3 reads CASSSRVGTSGFHEQFF. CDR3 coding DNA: TGTGCCAGCAGCTCTCGAGTCGGGACTAGCGGTTTCCATGAGCAGTTCTTC.

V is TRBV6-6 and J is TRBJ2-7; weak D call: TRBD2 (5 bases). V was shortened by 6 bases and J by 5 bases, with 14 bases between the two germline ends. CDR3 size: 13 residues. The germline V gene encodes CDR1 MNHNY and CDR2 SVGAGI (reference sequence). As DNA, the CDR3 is TGTGCCAGCAGGCAGGAGGCACCGAACGAGCAGTACTTC. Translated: CASRQEAPNEQYF.

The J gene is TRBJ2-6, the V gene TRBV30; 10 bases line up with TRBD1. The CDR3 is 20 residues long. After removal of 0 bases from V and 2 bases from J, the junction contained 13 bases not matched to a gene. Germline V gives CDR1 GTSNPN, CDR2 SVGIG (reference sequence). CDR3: CAWSVLPLRQGATGANVLTF. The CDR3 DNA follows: TGTGCCTGGAGTGTGCTTCCCCTGAGACAGGGGGCAACTGGGGCCAACGTCCTGACTTTC.

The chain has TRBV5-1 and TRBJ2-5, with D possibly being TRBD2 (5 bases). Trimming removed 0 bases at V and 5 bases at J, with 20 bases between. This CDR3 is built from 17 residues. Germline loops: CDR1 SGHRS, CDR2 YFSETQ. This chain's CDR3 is CASSLGPVGDTGETQYF. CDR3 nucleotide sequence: TGCGCCAGCAGCTTGGGCCCCGTAGGAGATACGGGGGAGACCCAGTACTTC.

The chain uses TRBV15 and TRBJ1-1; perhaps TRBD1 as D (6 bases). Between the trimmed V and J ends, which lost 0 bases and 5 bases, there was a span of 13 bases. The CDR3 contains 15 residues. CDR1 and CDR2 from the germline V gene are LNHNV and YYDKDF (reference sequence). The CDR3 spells CATSRDKTGRTEAFF. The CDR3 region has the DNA TGTGCCACCAGCAGAGATAAGACAGGAAGGACTGAAGCTTTCTTT.

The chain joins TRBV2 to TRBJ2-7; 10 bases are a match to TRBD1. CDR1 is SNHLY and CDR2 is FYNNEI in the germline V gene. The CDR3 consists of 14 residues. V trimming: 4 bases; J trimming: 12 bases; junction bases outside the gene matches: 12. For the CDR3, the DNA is TGTGCCAGCAGTGTTCCGGGACAGGGGTCACCCTGGTACTTC. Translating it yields CASSVPGQGSPWYF.

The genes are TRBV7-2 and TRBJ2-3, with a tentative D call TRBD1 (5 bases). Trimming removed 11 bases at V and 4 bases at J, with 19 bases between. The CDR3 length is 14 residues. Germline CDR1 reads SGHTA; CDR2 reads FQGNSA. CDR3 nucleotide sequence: TGTGCCGGCGGACAACCGAGTAGACCAGATACGCAGTATTTT. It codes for CAGGQPSRPDTQYF.

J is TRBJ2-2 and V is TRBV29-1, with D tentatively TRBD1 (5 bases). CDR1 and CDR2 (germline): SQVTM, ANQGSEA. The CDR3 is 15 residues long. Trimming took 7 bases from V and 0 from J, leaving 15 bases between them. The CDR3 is CSARGRRANTGELFF. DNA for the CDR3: TGCAGCGCTAGGGGCCGCCGAGCGAACACCGGGGAGCTGTTTTTT.

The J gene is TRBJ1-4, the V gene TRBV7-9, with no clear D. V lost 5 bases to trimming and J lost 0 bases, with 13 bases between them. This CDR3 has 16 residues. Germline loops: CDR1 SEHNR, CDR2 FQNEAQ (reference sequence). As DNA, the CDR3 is TGTGCCAGCAGCGTCAGCCTGACAACAACTAATGAAAAACTGTTTTTT. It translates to CASSVSLTTTNEKLFF.

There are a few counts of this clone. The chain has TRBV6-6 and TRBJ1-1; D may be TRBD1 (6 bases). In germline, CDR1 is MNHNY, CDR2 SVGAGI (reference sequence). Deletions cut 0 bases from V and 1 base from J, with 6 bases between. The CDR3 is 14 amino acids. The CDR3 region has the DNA TGTGCCAGCAGTTACTCCAGGGGGAACACTGAAGCTTTCTTT. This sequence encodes CASSYSRGNTEAFF.